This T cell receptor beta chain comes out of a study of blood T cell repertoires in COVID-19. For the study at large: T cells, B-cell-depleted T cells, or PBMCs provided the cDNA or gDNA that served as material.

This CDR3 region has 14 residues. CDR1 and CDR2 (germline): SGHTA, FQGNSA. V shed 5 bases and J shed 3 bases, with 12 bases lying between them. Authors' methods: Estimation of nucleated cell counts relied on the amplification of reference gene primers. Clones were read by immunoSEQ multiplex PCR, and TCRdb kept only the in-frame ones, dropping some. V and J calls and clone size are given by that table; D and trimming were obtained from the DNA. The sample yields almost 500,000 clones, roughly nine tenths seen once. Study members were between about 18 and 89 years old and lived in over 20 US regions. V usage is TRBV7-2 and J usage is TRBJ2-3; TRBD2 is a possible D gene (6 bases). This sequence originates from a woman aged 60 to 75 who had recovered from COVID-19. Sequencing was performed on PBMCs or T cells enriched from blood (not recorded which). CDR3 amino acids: CASSAGLTTDTQYF. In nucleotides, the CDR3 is TGTGCCAGCAGCGCCGGACTAACAACAGATACGCAGTATTTT. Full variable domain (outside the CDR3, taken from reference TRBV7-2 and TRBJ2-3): GAGVSQSPSNKVTEKGKDVELRCDPISGHTALYWYRQSLGQGLEFLIYFQGNSAPDKSGLPSDRFSAERTGGSVSTLTIQRTQQEDSAVYLCASSAGLTTDTQYFGPGTRLTVL.